This T cell receptor beta chain was captured in a study of response to subunit inactivated influenza vaccine. This clonotype was detected a few times. Antigen unknown. The CDR3 covers 15 residues. The ends lost 4 bases at V and 12 bases at J; junction bases unmatched: 14. Germline CDR1 is SEHNR and CDR2 is FQNEAQ (reference sequence). Findings and limits, study-wide: It was the authors' suggestion that each seasonal influenza vaccination recruits few new T cells.

MiXCR, applied by TCRdb to the RT-PCR reads, yields one record per CDR3 protein. The sample contains roughly 700,000 distinct CDR3 sequences, approximately 15% of which appear only once. This TCR was recovered from a man aged 45 to 65 who received an inactivated influenza vaccine. The chain carries TRBV7-9 and TRBJ1-4, with 7 bases lining up with TRBD1. Source: PBMCs from blood, taken less than 15 days before vaccination. The CDR3 is CASSSGTVVTGELFF. In DNA, the CDR3 is TGTGCCAGCAGCTCGGGGACAGTCGTAACTGGGGAACTGTTTTTT. The full variable domain, with the rest looked up from reference TRBV7-9 and TRBJ1-4, is DTGVSQNPRHKITKRGQNVTFRCDPISEHNRLYWYRQTLGQGPEFLTYFQNEAQLEKSRLLSDRFSAERPKGSFSTLEIQRTEQGDSAMYLCASSSGTVVTGELFFGSGTQLSVL.